This T cell receptor beta chain was sequenced for a study of T-cell memory formation after mild COVID-19. Study as a whole: TCR clusters mostly belonged to single donors. Study-wide results and caveats: Whereas later expanders leaned CD4+, clones contracting day 15 to 85 showed a balanced CD4/CD8 makeup. CD4+ contracting clones were mainly CM and EM; CD8+ ones, EMRA.

V lost 4 bases and J lost 2; bases outside the gene matches: 8. The length of the CDR3 is 16 residues. CDR1 and CDR2 (germline): SGHRS, YFSETQ. This clonotype has a handful of counts. Its antigen is unknown. TCRalpha and TCRbeta libraries used 5'RACE with constant-segment primers and UMIs. TCRdb recomputed calls from the 5' RACE reads with MiXCR, one row per CDR3 protein. Counted here are 380,000 or so distinct CDR3 sequences, roughly an eighth occurring once; the ten biggest clones make up 22%. This receptor was identified in a man younger than 30 who had mild COVID-19 (a few samples of this study predate the infection). Cell type and time point are not known. The rearrangement links TRBV5-1 to TRBJ2-4, with 8 bases that match TRBD2. The sequencing input was PBMCs or a T cell subset sorted from them (not recorded which). DNA of the CDR3: TGCGCCAGCAGCGGAGGGACTAGTAGACCCAAAAACATTCAGTACTTC. It codes for CASSGGTSRPKNIQYF.